The clone carrying this T cell receptor beta chain was found a few times. The data are from a study of STAT5B mutations in CD4+ large granular lymphocyte leukemia. Sequencing was performed with immunoSEQ multiplex PCR; in TCRdb, only in-frame clones are kept and a portion is missing. The sample lists about 46,000 clones; approximately 84% were seen once. The CDR3 has 15 residues. The ends were cut back, 6 bases at V and 6 bases at J, with 21 bases in the middle. Germline V lookup: CDR1 WSHSY, CDR2 SAAADI. The sample taken for sequencing was CD4+ T cells from blood buffy coats. This clonotype was obtained from a human donor in good health. The chain carries TRBV10-2 and TRBJ2-7, with D unclear. CDR3 loop: CASSEVTRQSVEQYF. CDR3 bases: TGCGCCAGCAGCGAAGTGACTCGCCAATCGGTCGAGCAGTACTTC.